This T cell receptor beta chain was identified during a study of identical twins. The study, taken as a whole, reports: The conclusions drew on cross-sectional statistical analysis instead of tracking the same donors. Low generation probability was overrepresented in out-of-frame alpha sequences shared by twins. Clonotypes of the beta chain that were abundant in cord blood carried fewer insertions (memory repertoires showed none).

Germline V gene sequence: CDR1 WSHSY, CDR2 SAAADI. The ends were cut back, 9 bases at V and 10 bases at J, with 22 bases in the middle. There are 15 residues in the CDR3. Template switching created a universal primer site, and the cDNA included unique molecular identifiers. MiXCR was run by TCRdb on the 5' RACE reads, yielding one entry per CDR3 protein. The sample contains around 250,000 distinct CDR3 sequences, approximately 7% of which appear only once. This clonotype was counted a few times. As yet, its antigen is unknown. This same sample was also taken into another study, of yellow fever vaccine responses in identical twins.

Material: memory (CD45RO+) T cells sorted from blood. The V and J genes are TRBV10-2 and TRBJ1-6; tentatively, D is TRBD1 (5 bases). The sequence came from a woman under 30 in good health. The CDR3 DNA sequence: TGCGCCAGTGAAAAGGGTGGACATAGCAACTCACCCCTCCACTTT. Its protein is CASEKGGHSNSPLHF.